This T cell receptor beta chain was recorded in a study of T cell responses to AZD1222 COVID-19 vaccine. The protocol was immunoSEQ multiplex PCR, while the TCRdb copy is restricted to in-frame clones and leaves out a portion. The table shows over 100,000 clones, with about 90% occurring only once. This clone was observed a single time. What it binds is unknown. Study results and caveats: In a largely white British group with more females than males, clonal diversity was possibly underestimated. It was only after the peak T cell response that any repertoires were sampled. The study reported that nearly half of spike-specific TCRs target unmutated variant regions. Vaccination with two AZD1222 doses was followed by a rise in Spike-specific TCR breadth and depth.

Sequencing was performed on peripheral blood, taken on day 0 of AZD1222 vaccination. This TCR derives from an adult in good health.

The CDR3 region is CASSRNNYGYTF. The DNA for the CDR3 is TGTGCCAGCAGTAGGAATAACTATGGCTACACCTTC. The V and J genes are TRBV28 and TRBJ1-2; D uncertain. The CDR3 is 12 residues long. Germline values: CDR1 MDHEN, CDR2 SYDVKM. V lost 5 bases to trimming and J lost 1 base, with 5 bases between them.